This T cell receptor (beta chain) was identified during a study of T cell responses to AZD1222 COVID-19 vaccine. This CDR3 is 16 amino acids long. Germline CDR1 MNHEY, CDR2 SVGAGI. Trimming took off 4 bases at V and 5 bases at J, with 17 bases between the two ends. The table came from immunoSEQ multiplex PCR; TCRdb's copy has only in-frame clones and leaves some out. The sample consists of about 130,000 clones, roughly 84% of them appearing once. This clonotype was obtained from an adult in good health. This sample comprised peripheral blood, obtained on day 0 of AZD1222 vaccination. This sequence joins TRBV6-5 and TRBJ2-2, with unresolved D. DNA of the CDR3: TGTGCCAGCAGTTCCCTCCCTAAGCCGCGGACCGGGGAGCTGTTTTTT. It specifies CASSSLPKPRTGELFF.